The entry below gives a single TCR beta chain sequence along with its context. The sample originates from a study of blood T cell repertoires in COVID-19. Whole-study context: COVID-19 samples from acute and convalescent phases originated in the United States, Italy and Spain. The analysed material was cDNA or gDNA that came from T cells, B-cell-depleted T cells, or PBMCs.

Sequencing used immunoSEQ multiplex PCR; TCRdb keeps in-frame clones, though not all of them. The sample has 150,000 to 200,000 clones; about 83% are singletons. After removal of 2 bases from V and 5 bases from J, the junction contained 6 bases not matched to a gene. There are 15 residues in the CDR3. Per germline, CDR1 SGHDN and CDR2 FVKESK. The J gene is TRBJ1-2, the V gene TRBV14; 9 nucleotides line up with TRBD1. Sequencing input: peripheral blood. This TCR was recovered from a man between 18 and 29 years old with active or convalescent COVID-19. For the CDR3, the DNA is TGTGCCAGCAGCCAATTGGACAGGGGAGGATATGGCTACACCTTC. Protein sequence: CASSQLDRGGYGYTF.